This passage covers 13 T cell receptor beta chains from one sample sequenced in a study of T cell changes during pregnancy in multiple sclerosis. TCRdb's copy holds only in-frame clones and misses some; the assay was immunoSEQ multiplex PCR. This sample has approximately 110,000 clones, with approximately 91% found just once. Sequencing used peripheral blood, obtained after pregnancy. The receptors stem from a female donor with multiple sclerosis, enrolled in a pregnancy study.

The chain employs TRBV19 and TRBJ1-2, with D perhaps matching TRBD1 (6 bases). The CDR3 loop spans 13 amino acids. Germline V gene lookup returns CDR1 LNHDA and CDR2 SQIVND (reference sequence). Trimming stripped 6 bases from V and 4 bases from J, with 12 bases between. CDR3 amino acids: CASRSQGGYGYTF. Written as DNA, the CDR3 is TGTGCCAGTAGATCACAGGGTGGCTATGGCTACACCTTC.

The chain recombines TRBV10-3 with TRBJ1-5, with 7 nucleotides matching TRBD1. The V gene's germline CDR1 is ENHRY and CDR2 SYGVKD. This CDR3 region has 15 residues. Trimming cost V 3 bases and J 6 bases; bases outside gene matches: 8. CDR3 sequence reads: CAISDLGGEGQPQHF. Here the CDR3 DNA reads TGTGCCATCAGTGACCTAGGGGGCGAGGGTCAGCCCCAGCATTTT.

The chain recombines TRBV7-3 with TRBJ1-2; tentatively, D is TRBD1 (6 bases). CDR1 and CDR2 (germline): SGHTA, FQGTGA. The V end lost 5 bases, the J end lost 10 bases, and 17 bases lay between the germline ends. The CDR3 extends over 13 amino acids. The CDR3 nucleotides are TGTGCCAGCAGCCCCCGAAACAGGGATCCCTACACCTTC. Protein sequence: CASSPRNRDPYTF.

V gene TRBV9 combines with J gene TRBJ1-4; a weak D match, TRBD1 (6 bases). Germline V gene lookup returns CDR1 SGDLS and CDR2 YYNGEE. The CDR3 is made up of 15 amino acids. The V end lost 4 bases, the J end lost 4 bases, and 14 bases lay between the germline ends. The DNA for the CDR3 is TGTGCCAGCAGCCCCCGGACAGACATTAATGAAAAACTGTTTTTT. Amino acid sequence: CASSPRTDINEKLFF.

The CDR3 loop reads CASSHSAGLARGGELFF. The CDR3, as DNA: TGTGCCAGCAGCCATAGTGCGGGACTAGCTCGTGGTGGGGAGCTGTTTTTT. V is TRBV4-2 and J is TRBJ2-2; 9 nucleotides agree with TRBD2. V was clipped by 3 bases and J by 8 bases; unmatched bases: 13. CDR1 LGHNA and CDR2 YNFKEQ come from the germline V gene. CDR3 length: 17 residues.

The CDR3 is CASSVAGSGEREKLFF. The CDR3 nucleotides are TGTGCCAGCAGCGTAGCTGGATCAGGGGAGCGTGAAAAACTGTTTTTT. This chain connects TRBV9 to TRBJ1-4; possible D gene TRBD1, 6 bases. Per the germline V gene, CDR1 is SGDLS and CDR2 is YYNGEE. The CDR3 is 16 amino acids. Between the trimmed V and J ends, which lost 0 bases and 7 bases, there was a span of 16 bases.

The V and J genes are TRBV5-1 and TRBJ2-1, with TRBD2 matching 11 bases. After removal of 0 bases from V and 8 bases from J, the junction contained 7 bases not matched to a gene. Germline CDR1 and CDR2: SGHRS and YFSETQ. The CDR3 contains 16 residues. The CDR3 sequence: CASSLDLAGGLDEQFF. CDR3 in DNA: TGCGCCAGCAGCTTGGATCTAGCGGGGGGCCTAGATGAGCAGTTCTTC.

The chain is built from TRBV20-1 and TRBJ2-5; D gene ambiguous. V lost 6 bases and J lost 3, with 8 bases in between. There are 11 residues in the CDR3. Germline values: CDR1 DFQATT, CDR2 SNEGSKA (reference sequence). The CDR3 reads CSAGGEETQYF. The CDR3 region has the DNA TGCAGTGCCGGCGGAGAAGAGACCCAGTACTTC.

The chain is built from TRBV7-3 and TRBJ2-1, with D tentatively TRBD1 (6 bases). V was cut by 2 bases and J by 10 bases, with 18 bases left in between. This CDR3 region has 15 residues. CDR1 SGHTA and CDR2 FQGTGA come from the germline V gene. The CDR3 reads CASSLEGGRVGEQFF. CDR3 DNA: TGTGCCAGCAGCTTAGAAGGGGGTAGGGTCGGGGAGCAGTTCTTC.

The rearrangement links TRBV2 to TRBJ1-5; 8 bases align to TRBD1. CDR1 and CDR2 (germline): SNHLY, FYNNEI. J was trimmed by 2 bases and V by 3 bases; bases with no gene match: 3. This CDR3 contains 15 residues. The CDR3 region is CASSDMTGGNQPQHF. CDR3 nucleotide sequence: TGTGCCAGCAGTGATATGACAGGGGGCAATCAGCCCCAGCATTTT.

The chain carries TRBV7-3 and TRBJ2-7; D unclear. V shed 3 bases and J shed 4 bases, with 16 bases lying between them. The length of the CDR3 is 15 residues. Germline lookup yields CDR1 SGHTA and CDR2 FQGTGA. CDR3 amino acids: CASSFVQVTSYEQYF. As DNA, the CDR3 is TGTGCCAGCAGCTTCGTCCAGGTAACTTCTTACGAGCAGTACTTC. The full variable domain, rest sourced from reference TRBV7-3 and TRBJ2-7, is GAGVSQTPSNKVTEKGKYVELRCDPISGHTALYWYRQSLGQGPEFLIYFQGTGAADDSGLPNDRFFAVRPEGSVSTLKIQRTERGDSAVYLCASSFVQVTSYEQYFGPGTRLTVT.

The V call is TRBV4-1, the J call TRBJ2-1; 14 positions match TRBD2. The germline gives CDR1 MGHRA, CDR2 YSYEKL. This CDR3 contains 16 residues. V dropped 1 base and J dropped 6; count of bases not matched to a gene: 2. The CDR3 region has the DNA TGCGCCAGCAGCCAAGGACTAGCGGGGGGGTTCAATGAGCAGTTCTTC. Residues: CASSQGLAGGFNEQFF.

A note on this clone: The sample contains more than one DNA sequence encoding this CDR3. This chain uses TRBV19 with TRBJ1-5; the match to TRBD1 covers 8 bases. The CDR3 runs to 14 residues. V shed 10 bases, J shed 1 base, and the junction held 6 bases outside the gene matches. Germline V gene data show CDR1 as LNHDA and CDR2 as SQIVND (reference sequence). CDR3 region: CAISTGDSNQPQHF. CDR3 nucleotides: TGTGCCATTTCGACAGGGGACAGCAATCAGCCCCAGCATTTT.